The 17 T cell receptor beta chains listed next were all sequenced from one sample in a study of early T cells in non-severe SARS-CoV-2 infection. TCRdb itself ran the 5' RACE reads through MiXCR, one entry per CDR3 protein. The data show around 67,000 distinct CDR3 sequences, roughly 10% seen once. Sequenced here: whole blood, sampled at baseline. The receptors stem from an adult who was a healthcare worker with PCR-confirmed SARS-CoV-2 infection or an uninfected control (not recorded which).

The V and J genes are TRBV5-1 and TRBJ2-3; no reliable D call. Germline V gives CDR1 SGHRS, CDR2 YFSETQ. The germline V and J ends were trimmed by 4 bases and 4 bases, with 10 bases remaining between them. The CDR3 spans 13 residues. CDR3 protein: CASSLVPPDTQYF. For the CDR3, the DNA is TGCGCCAGCAGCCTTGTTCCCCCAGATACGCAGTATTTT.

In this sample, this clonotype turned up a few times. The chain uses TRBV10-1 and TRBJ2-2; D remains ambiguous. Germline CDR1 reads WNHNN; CDR2 reads SYGVQD (reference sequence). V was clipped by 7 bases and J by 2 bases, with 17 bases between them. This CDR3 is 16 amino acids long. The CDR3 region has the DNA TGCGCCAGCACCACCTGCCCCGGGTCCAACACCGGGGAGCTGTTTTTT. Translation gives CASTTCPGSNTGELFF.

With regard to this clonotype: Because the CDR3's place on the DNA is in doubt, the DNA is left out and the CDR3 is given as listed by TCRdb. V gene TRBV19 combines with J gene TRBJ1-4; the table gives TRBD1 as D, unverified against the DNA. CDR1 LNHDA and CDR2 SQIVND come from the germline V gene (reference sequence). From its first to its last residue, the CDR3 has 16 amino acids. This CDR3 is CASTSDRVNANEKLFF.

This clonotype was detected ten times or more. The CDR3 protein is CASSYGREFAHF. The CDR3 bases are TGTGCCAGCAGTTACGGCAGGGAATTCGCGCATTTT. The chain combines TRBV6-1 with TRBJ1-5; possibly TRBD1 for D (5 bases). Trimming stripped 5 bases from V and 15 bases from J, with 17 bases between. Germline CDR1 is MNHNS and CDR2 is SASEGT. The CDR3 extends over 12 amino acids.

This chain links TRBV7-8 with TRBJ2-7, with TRBD2 as a possible D gene (6 bases). V was trimmed by 6 bases and J by 12 bases, leaving 18 bases between them. CDR3 length: 12 residues. The germline V gene encodes CDR1 SGHVS and CDR2 FQNEAQ. CDR3: CASSRTGSLPYF. CDR3 coding DNA: TGTGCCAGCAGTCGGACCGGGAGCCTACCGTACTTC.

The rearrangement uses TRBV27 and TRBJ2-5; 10 bases are a match to TRBD1. V lost 6 bases to trimming and J lost 4 bases; unmatched junction nucleotides: 2. From germline, CDR1 is MNHEY and CDR2 SMNVEV (reference sequence). CDR3 length equals 13 residues. DNA for the CDR3: TGTGCCAGCAGGAGGACAGGGGGAGAGACCCAGTACTTC. Translating gives CASRRTGGETQYF.

The table lists this clonotype with a few counts. The V call is TRBV11-2, the J call TRBJ2-7; unclear D gene. In germline, CDR1 is SGHAT, CDR2 FQNNGV. The length of the CDR3 is 14 residues. Trimming took off 0 bases at V and 2 bases at J, with 8 bases between the two ends. The CDR3 loop reads CASSLDRVTYEQYF. Here the CDR3 DNA reads TGTGCCAGCAGCTTAGACCGGGTCACCTACGAGCAGTACTTC.

V gene TRBV14 combines with J gene TRBJ1-3, with 9 positions matching TRBD1. The length of the CDR3 is 15 residues. Trimming at V came to 4 bases and at J to 3 bases, leaving 4 bases not matched to a gene. Germline-derived CDR1 and CDR2 are SGHDN and FVKESK. CDR3 nucleotide sequence: TGTGCCAGCAGCCCCAGGACAGGGGATGGAAACACCATATATTTT. Its translation is CASSPRTGDGNTIYF.

In its sample, this clonotype was seen a few times. The chain employs TRBV4-3 and TRBJ1-3; D gene ambiguous. CDR3 size: 17 residues. Per germline, CDR1 LGHNA and CDR2 YSLEER. V was shortened by 1 base and J by 0 bases, with 13 bases between the two germline ends. CDR3 amino acids: CASSQALTASSGNTIYF. The CDR3 nucleotides are TGCGCCAGCAGCCAAGCTCTGACGGCCTCCTCTGGAAACACCATATATTTT.

This clonotype was counted between two and nine times. The chain combines TRBV18 with TRBJ2-7, with D maybe TRBD2 (7 bases). V was clipped by 1 base and J by 4 bases, with 11 bases between them. In germline, CDR1 is KGHSH, CDR2 LQKENI. This CDR3 has 14 amino acids. The CDR3 here is CASSPQGRGYEQYF. In DNA form, the CDR3 reads TGTGCCAGCTCACCACAAGGGAGGGGGTACGAGCAGTACTTC.

In this sample, this clonotype turned up many times. The chain has TRBV10-3 and TRBJ2-7; TRBD2 is a possible D gene (6 bases). V was pared by 4 bases and J by 2 bases, with 15 bases between. The CDR3 is made up of 15 amino acids. Germline lookup yields CDR1 ENHRY and CDR2 SYGVKD. Here the CDR3 reads CAISGFLAYPYEQYF. CDR3 DNA: TGTGCCATCAGTGGGTTTCTAGCGTACCCCTACGAGCAGTACTTC.

This clonotype showed up many times. This sequence joins TRBV6-1 and TRBJ2-1, with 7 bases matching TRBD2. The CDR3 is 12 residues long. Germline assignment: CDR1 MNHNS and CDR2 SASEGT. V shed 5 bases, J shed 8 bases, and the junction held 3 bases outside the gene matches. The CDR3 DNA reads as TGTGCCAGCAGTCCCGGGAGGCATGAGCAGTTCTTC. Translation gives CASSPGRHEQFF.

This clonotype was found a few times. This rearrangement joins TRBV7-9 to TRBJ2-7; the match to TRBD1 covers 7 bases. There are 16 residues in the CDR3. Germline values: CDR1 SEHNR, CDR2 FQNEAQ (reference sequence). J lost 3 bases, V lost 4 bases, and 12 bases had no gene match. As DNA, the CDR3 is TGTGCCAGCAGCTCCTATAACACAGGGGTTGGCTACGAGCAGTACTTC. Protein sequence: CASSSYNTGVGYEQYF.

This clonotype has a handful of counts. The chain uses TRBV5-5 and TRBJ2-1, with TRBD2 matching 12 bases. CDR1 and CDR2 from the germline V gene are SGHKS and YYEKEE (reference sequence). V shed 1 base, J shed 6 bases, and the junction held 17 bases outside the gene matches. CDR3 length equals 20 residues. CDR3 sequence (DNA): TGTGCCAGCAGCTTGCTCCGAAGGACTAGCGGGGAGGTGGGTCTCAATGAGCAGTTCTTC. Translation gives CASSLLRRTSGEVGLNEQFF.

The V call is TRBV10-3, the J call TRBJ2-1; 7 bases map to TRBD2. Germline lookup yields CDR1 ENHRY and CDR2 SYGVKD. This CDR3 contains 16 residues. V lost 3 bases, J lost 13 bases, and 18 bases stayed unmatched. The CDR3, as DNA: TGTGCCATCAGTGATCGGGGGGTTTATCTCCCTCCCGAACAGTTCTTC. Translated: CAISDRGVYLPPEQFF.

DNA of the CDR3: TGTGCCAGCAGCTCCCCCGACACAGGGACCCAGTACTTC. Its translation: CASSSPDTGTQYF. The V gene is TRBV7-2, the J gene TRBJ2-5; TRBD1 is a possible D gene (5 bases). With 4 bases removed from V and 7 bases from J, the gap between germline ends came to 13 bases. This CDR3 comprises 13 residues. Looked up from germline, CDR1 is SGHTA and CDR2 is FQGNSA. The full variable domain, in which reference TRBV7-2 and TRBJ2-5 provide the parts outside the CDR3, is GAGVSQSPSNKVTEKGKDVELRCDPISGHTALYWYRQSLGQGLEFLIYFQGNSAPDKSGLPSDRFSAERTGGSVSTLTIQRTQQEDSAVYLCASSSPDTGTQYFGPGTRLLVL.

This clonotype was recorded only once. The J gene is TRBJ2-7, the V gene TRBV6-1, with TRBD2 identical over 7 bases. CDR1 is MNHNS, CDR2 SASEGT, per germline. V lost 11 bases, J lost 6 bases, and 19 bases stayed unmatched. The CDR3 length is 15 residues. The CDR3 sequence: CALGEGLALSFEQYF. Here the CDR3 DNA reads TGTGCCTTGGGGGAGGGATTAGCCCTCTCTTTCGAGCAGTACTTC.